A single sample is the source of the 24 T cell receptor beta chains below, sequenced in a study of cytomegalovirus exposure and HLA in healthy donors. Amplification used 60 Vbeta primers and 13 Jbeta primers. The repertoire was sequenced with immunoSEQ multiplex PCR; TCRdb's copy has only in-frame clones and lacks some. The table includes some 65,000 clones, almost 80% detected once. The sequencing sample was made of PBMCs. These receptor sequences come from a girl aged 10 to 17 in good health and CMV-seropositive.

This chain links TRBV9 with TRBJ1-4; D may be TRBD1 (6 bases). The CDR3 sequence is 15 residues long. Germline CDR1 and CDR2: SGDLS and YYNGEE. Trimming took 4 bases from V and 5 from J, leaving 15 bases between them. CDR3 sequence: CASSPRTDPNEKLFF. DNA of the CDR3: TGTGCCAGCAGCCCGCGGACAGACCCGAATGAAAAACTGTTTTTT.

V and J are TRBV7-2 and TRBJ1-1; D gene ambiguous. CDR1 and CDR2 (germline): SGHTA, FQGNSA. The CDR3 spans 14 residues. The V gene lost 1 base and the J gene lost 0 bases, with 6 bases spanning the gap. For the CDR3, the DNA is TGTGCCAGCAGCTTAGACCCAGTGAACACTGAAGCTTTCTTT. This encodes CASSLDPVNTEAFF.

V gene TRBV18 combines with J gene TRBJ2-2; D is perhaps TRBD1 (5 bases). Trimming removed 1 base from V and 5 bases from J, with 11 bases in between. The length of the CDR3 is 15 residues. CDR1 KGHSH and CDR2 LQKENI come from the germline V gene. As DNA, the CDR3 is TGTGCCAGCTCACCACAGTTAGGGGAAACCGGGGAGCTGTTTTTT. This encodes CASSPQLGETGELFF.

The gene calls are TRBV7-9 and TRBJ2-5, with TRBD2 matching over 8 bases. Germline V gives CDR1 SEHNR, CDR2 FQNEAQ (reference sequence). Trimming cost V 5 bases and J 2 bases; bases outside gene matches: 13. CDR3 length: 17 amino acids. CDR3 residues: CASSPPYGSGAQETQYF. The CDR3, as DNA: TGTGCCAGCAGCCCCCCGTATGGTAGCGGGGCGCAAGAGACCCAGTACTTC.

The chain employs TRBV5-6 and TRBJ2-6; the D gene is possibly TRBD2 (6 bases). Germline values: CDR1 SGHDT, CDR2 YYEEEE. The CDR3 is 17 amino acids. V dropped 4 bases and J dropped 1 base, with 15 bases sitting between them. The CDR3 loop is CASSRISRGSGANVLTF. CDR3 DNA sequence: TGTGCCAGCAGCCGAATATCTCGGGGGTCTGGGGCCAACGTCCTGACTTTC. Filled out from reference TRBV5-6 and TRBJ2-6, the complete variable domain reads DAGVTQSPTHLIKTRGQQVTLRCSPKSGHDTVSWYQQALGQGPQFIFQYYEEEERQRGNFPDRFSGHQFPNYSSELNVNALLLGDSALYLCASSRISRGSGANVLTFGAGSRLTVL.

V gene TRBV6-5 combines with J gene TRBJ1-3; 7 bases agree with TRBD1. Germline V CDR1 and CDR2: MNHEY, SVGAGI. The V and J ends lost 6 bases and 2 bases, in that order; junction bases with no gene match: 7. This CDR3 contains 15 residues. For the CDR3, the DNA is TGTGCCAGCAGGAAATCGACAGGGACTGGAAACACCATATATTTT. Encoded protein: CASRKSTGTGNTIYF.

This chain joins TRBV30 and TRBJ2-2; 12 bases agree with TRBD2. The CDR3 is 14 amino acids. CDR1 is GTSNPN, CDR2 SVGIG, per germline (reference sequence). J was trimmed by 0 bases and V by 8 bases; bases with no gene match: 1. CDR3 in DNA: TGTGCCGGGACTAGCGGGTCGAACACCGGGGAGCTGTTTTTT. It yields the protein CAGTSGSNTGELFF.

DNA for the CDR3: TGTGCCAGCAGTGAAAACAGGGAGGAGACCCAGTACTTC. It yields the protein CASSENREETQYF. This chain links TRBV6-1 with TRBJ2-5; TRBD1 might be the D (6 bases). This CDR3 comprises 13 residues. Germline CDR1 and CDR2: MNHNS and SASEGT. With 2 bases removed from V and 5 bases from J, the gap between germline ends came to 9 bases.

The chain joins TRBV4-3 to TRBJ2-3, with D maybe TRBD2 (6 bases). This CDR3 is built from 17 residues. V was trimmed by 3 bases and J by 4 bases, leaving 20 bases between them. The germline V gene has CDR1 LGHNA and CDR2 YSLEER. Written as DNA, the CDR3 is TGCGCCAGCAGCCAGGAACCTCCGGGACTTAGGTCAGATACGCAGTATTTT. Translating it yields CASSQEPPGLRSDTQYF.

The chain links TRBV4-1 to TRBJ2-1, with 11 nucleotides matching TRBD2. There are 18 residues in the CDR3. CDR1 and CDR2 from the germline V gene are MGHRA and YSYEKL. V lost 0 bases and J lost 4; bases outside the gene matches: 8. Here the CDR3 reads CASSQEMTSGIMYNEQFF. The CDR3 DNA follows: TGCGCCAGCAGCCAAGAGATGACTAGCGGGATCATGTACAATGAGCAGTTCTTC.

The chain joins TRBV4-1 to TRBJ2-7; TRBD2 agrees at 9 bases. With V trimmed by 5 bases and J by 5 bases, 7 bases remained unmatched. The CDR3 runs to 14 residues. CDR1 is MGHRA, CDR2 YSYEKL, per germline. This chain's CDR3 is CASSARGGPDEQYF. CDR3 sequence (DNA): TGCGCCAGCAGCGCGCGGGGGGGACCTGACGAGCAGTACTTC.

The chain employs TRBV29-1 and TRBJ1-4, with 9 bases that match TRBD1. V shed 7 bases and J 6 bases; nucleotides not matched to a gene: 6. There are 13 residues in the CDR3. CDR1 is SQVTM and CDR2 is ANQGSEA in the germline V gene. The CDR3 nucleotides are TGCAGCGCTACCACAGGGGGCGATGAAAAACTGTTTTTT. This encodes CSATTGGDEKLFF.

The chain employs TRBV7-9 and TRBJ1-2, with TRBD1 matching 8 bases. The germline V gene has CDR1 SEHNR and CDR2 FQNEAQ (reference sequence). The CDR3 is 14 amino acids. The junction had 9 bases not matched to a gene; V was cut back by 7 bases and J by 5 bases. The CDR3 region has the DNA TGTGCCAGCAACTATCCCGGGACAGGTTATGGCTACACCTTC. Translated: CASNYPGTGYGYTF.

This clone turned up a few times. CDR3 in DNA: TGTGCCACCCACCCTAGCGGTGCCTACAATGAGCAGTTCTTC. It codes for CATHPSGAYNEQFF. This chain uses TRBV10-3 with TRBJ2-1; 7 bases are a match to TRBD2. Germline V gives CDR1 ENHRY, CDR2 SYGVKD. V lost 10 bases and J lost 2; bases outside the gene matches: 8. This CDR3 is built from 14 residues.

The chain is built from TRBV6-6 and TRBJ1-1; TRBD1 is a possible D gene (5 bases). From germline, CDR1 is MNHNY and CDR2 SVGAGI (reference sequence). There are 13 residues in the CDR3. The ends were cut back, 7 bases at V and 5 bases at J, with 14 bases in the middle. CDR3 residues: CASIRPRGTEAFF. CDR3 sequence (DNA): TGTGCCAGCATCCGACCAAGGGGTACTGAAGCTTTCTTT.

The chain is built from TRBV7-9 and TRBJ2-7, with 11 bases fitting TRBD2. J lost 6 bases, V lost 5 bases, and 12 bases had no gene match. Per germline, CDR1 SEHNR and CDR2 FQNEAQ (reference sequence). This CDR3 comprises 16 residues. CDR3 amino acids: CASSQALLAGVGEQYF. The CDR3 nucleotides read TGTGCCAGCAGCCAGGCGTTACTAGCGGGAGTGGGCGAGCAGTACTTC. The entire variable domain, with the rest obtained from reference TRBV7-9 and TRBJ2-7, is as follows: DTGVSQNPRHKITKRGQNVTFRCDPISEHNRLYWYRQTLGQGPEFLTYFQNEAQLEKSRLLSDRFSAERPKGSFSTLEIQRTEQGDSAMYLCASSQALLAGVGEQYFGPGTRLTVT.

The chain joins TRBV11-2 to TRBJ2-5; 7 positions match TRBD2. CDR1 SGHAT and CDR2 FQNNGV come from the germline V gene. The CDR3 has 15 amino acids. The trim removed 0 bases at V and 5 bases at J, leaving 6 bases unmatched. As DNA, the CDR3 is TGTGCCAGCAGCTTAGAACGGTGGGAGGGGGAGACCCAGTACTTC. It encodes CASSLERWEGETQYF.

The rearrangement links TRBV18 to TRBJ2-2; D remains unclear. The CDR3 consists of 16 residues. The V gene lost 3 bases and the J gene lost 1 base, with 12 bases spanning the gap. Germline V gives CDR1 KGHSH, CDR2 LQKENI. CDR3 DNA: TGTGCCAGCTCACCGATCAACAGTGAGAACACCGGGGAGCTGTTTTTT. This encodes CASSPINSENTGELFF.

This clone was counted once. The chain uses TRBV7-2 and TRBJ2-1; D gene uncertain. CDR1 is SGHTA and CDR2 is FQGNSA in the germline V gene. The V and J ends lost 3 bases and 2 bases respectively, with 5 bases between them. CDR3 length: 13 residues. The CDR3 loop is CASSFDTYNEQFF. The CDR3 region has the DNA TGTGCCAGCAGCTTCGACACCTACAATGAGCAGTTCTTC.

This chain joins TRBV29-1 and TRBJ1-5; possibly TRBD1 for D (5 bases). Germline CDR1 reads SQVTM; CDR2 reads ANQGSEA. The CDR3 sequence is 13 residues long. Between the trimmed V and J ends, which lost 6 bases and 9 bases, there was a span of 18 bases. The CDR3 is CSVYQGPFGPQHF. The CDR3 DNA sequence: TGCAGCGTCTATCAGGGCCCTTTCGGGCCCCAGCATTTT.

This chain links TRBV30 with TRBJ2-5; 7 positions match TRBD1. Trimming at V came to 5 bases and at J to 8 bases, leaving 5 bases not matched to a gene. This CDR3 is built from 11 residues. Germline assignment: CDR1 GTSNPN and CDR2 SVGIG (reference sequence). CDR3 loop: CAWGRQGTQYF. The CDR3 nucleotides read TGTGCCTGGGGGAGACAGGGAACCCAGTACTTC.

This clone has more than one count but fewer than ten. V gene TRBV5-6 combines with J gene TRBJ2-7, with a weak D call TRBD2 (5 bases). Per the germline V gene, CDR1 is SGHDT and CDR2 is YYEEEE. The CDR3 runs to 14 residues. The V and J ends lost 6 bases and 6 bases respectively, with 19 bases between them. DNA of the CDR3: TGTGCCAGCACTCTTAGCCGCCTTGGAGGCGAGCAGTACTTC. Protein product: CASTLSRLGGEQYF.

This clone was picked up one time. The CDR3 bases are TGTGCCAGCAGTTTAGGGGACGGAGGGTCCAGTCAGCCCCAGCATTTT. This sequence encodes CASSLGDGGSSQPQHF. V is TRBV28 and J is TRBJ1-5; D is perhaps TRBD1 (5 bases). Trimming shortened V by 2 bases and J by 6 bases, and 17 bases separated the two germline ends. CDR1 is MDHEN and CDR2 is SYDVKM in the germline V gene. CDR3 length: 16 amino acids. Complete variable domain (other parts from reference TRBV28 and TRBJ1-5): DVKVTQSSRYLVKRTGEKVFLECVQDMDHENMFWYRQDPGLGLRLIYFSYDVKMKEKGDIPEGYSVSREKKERFSLILESASTNQTSMYLCASSLGDGGSSQPQHFGDGTRLSIL.

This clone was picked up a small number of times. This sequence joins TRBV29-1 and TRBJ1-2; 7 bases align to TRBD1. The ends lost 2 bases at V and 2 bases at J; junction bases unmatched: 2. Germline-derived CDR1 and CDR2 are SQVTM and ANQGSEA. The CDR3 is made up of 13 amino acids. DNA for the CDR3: TGCAGCGTTGAACCGGGACAGAACTATGGCTACACCTTC. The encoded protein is CSVEPGQNYGYTF. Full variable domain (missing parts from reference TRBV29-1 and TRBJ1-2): SAVISQKPSRDICQRGTSLTIQCQVDSQVTMMFWYRQQPGQSLTLIATANQGSEATYESGFVIDKFPISRPNLTFSTLTVSNMSPEDSSIYLCSVEPGQNYGYTFGSGTRLTVV.